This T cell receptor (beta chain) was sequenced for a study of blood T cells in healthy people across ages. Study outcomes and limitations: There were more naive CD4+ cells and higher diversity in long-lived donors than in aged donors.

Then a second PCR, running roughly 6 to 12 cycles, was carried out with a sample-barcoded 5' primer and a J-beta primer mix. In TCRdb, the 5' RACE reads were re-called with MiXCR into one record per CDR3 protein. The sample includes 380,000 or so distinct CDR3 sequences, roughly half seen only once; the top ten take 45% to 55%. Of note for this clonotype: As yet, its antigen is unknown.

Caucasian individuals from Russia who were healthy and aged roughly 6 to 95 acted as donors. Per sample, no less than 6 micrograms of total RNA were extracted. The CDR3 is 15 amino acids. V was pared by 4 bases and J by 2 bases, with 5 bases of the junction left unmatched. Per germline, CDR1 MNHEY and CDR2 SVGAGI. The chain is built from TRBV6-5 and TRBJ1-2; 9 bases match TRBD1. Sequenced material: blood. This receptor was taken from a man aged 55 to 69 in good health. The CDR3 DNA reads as TGTGCCAGCAGTTGGGGACAGGGCGGAAACTATGGCTACACCTTC. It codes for CASSWGQGGNYGYTF.